The 14 T cell receptor beta chains given below trace back to one sample, sequenced in a study of T cells in women clearing cervical HPV infection. Clones were sequenced by immunoSEQ multiplex PCR, and TCRdb holds only the in-frame ones, with some missing. In all, the sample yields 20,000 to 25,000 clones. Sample: blood buffy coat. The receptors were sampled from a woman aged 18 to 75 with a cervical HPV16 infection that either progressed to CIN3+ or cleared (not recorded which).

About this clone: The read ends 3 residues early relative to the CDR3; the germline J gene fills the gap. The chain joins TRBV6-2 or TRBV6-3 to TRBJ2-7; D might be TRBD1 (6 bases). CDR1 and CDR2 (germline): MNHEY, SVGEGT. The CDR3 has 16 residues. V dropped 4 bases and J dropped 4 bases, with 20 bases sitting between them. The CDR3 is CASSFPLTGPAYEQYF. The sequenced part of the CDR3 DNA is TGTGCCAGCAGTTTCCCTTTGACAGGACCGGCGTACGAG.

In regard to this clone: The junction differs from germline at one of its ends, possibly a read error. CDR3 DNA (partial): TGCGCCAGCAGCCAAGAGAAGGGTAATTCACCC. Amino acids: CASSQEKGNSP. The complete CDR3 protein is CASSQEKGNSPLHF. The rearrangement links TRBV4-2 to TRBJ1-6; unclear D gene. The DNA ends 3 residues before the CDR3 does, and the rest of the CDR3 is filled in from the germline J gene. Germline V gene lookup returns CDR1 LGHNA and CDR2 YNFKEQ. CDR3 length: 14 residues.

CDR3 amino acids: CASSTLQGGAFF. The covered CDR3 bases are TGTGCCAGTAGTACCTTACAGGGCGGT. V usage is TRBV19 and J usage is TRBJ1-1; TRBD1 is a possible D gene (6 bases). The CDR3 end is not reached by the read, which stops 3 residues before it; the germline J gene fills it in. CDR3 length equals 12 residues. The germline gives CDR1 LNHDA, CDR2 SQIVND (reference sequence). Full variable domain (rest looked up from reference TRBV19 and TRBJ1-1): DGGITQSPKYLFRKEGQNVTLSCEQNLNHDAMYWYRQDPGQGLRLIYYSQIVNDFQKGDIAEGYSVSREKKESFPLTVTSAQKNPTAFYLCASSTLQGGAFFGQGTRLTVV.

A remark on this clone: The DNA ends 3 residues before the CDR3 does, and the rest of the CDR3 is filled in from the germline J gene. The rearrangement uses TRBV5-1 and TRBJ2-3; a weak D match, TRBD1 (5 bases). Germline-derived CDR1 and CDR2 are SGHRS and YFSETQ. V gave up 0 bases and J gave up 4 bases, with 15 bases separating them. The CDR3 totals 16 residues. The CDR3: CASSLVWQGEADTQYF. CDR3 DNA, as far as it was read: TGCGCCAGCAGCTTGGTTTGGCAGGGTGAGGCAGATACG.

A note on this clone: The read ends 3 residues before the CDR3 terminus; that terminus is restored from the germline J gene. V usage is TRBV11-1 and J usage is TRBJ1-1; D gene uncertain. Germline V gene data show CDR1 as SGHAT and CDR2 as FQDESV (reference sequence). The CDR3 sequence is 12 residues long. The V end was cut by 6 bases, the J end by 2 bases, with 7 bases between. This chain's CDR3 is CASSRQNTEAFF. Partial CDR3 DNA: TGTGCCAGCAGTCGACAAAACACTGAA.

CDR3 protein: CASLGEIKEKLFF. The DNA read from the CDR3 is TGTGCCAGTCTCGGGGAGATCAAGGAAAAA. This rearrangement joins TRBV19 to TRBJ1-4; D not resolved. Read coverage stops 3 residues before the CDR3 terminus; the germline J gene supplies the remainder. The CDR3 runs to 13 residues. The germline V gene encodes CDR1 LNHDA and CDR2 SQIVND (reference sequence). V lost 8 bases to trimming and J lost 8 bases, with 15 bases between them.

Notes on this clone: The CDR3 extends 3 residues past the end of the read, so its final part is completed from the germline J gene. This chain joins TRBV19 and TRBJ2-2, with D uncertain. The germline V gene encodes CDR1 LNHDA and CDR2 SQIVND (reference sequence). The CDR3 runs 17 residues. This CDR3 is CASRPTGGTATNEKLFF. The part of the CDR3 DNA that was read is TGTGCCAGTAGACCGACGGGTGGAACTGCAACTAATGAAAAG.

Worth noting for this clone: The read stops 3 residues short of the end of the CDR3; the missing end is completed from the germline J gene. The rearrangement uses TRBV4-1 and TRBJ2-6; TRBD1 agrees at 10 bases. CDR1 is MGHRA, CDR2 YSYEKL, per germline. Trimming removed 2 bases from V and 2 bases from J; junction bases left unmatched: 6. The CDR3 is made up of 18 amino acids. Partial CDR3 DNA: TGCGCCAGCAGCCAAACGGGGACAGGGGTTACTGGGGCCAACGTC. Encoded protein: CASSQTGTGVTGANV. The entire CDR3 protein reads CASSQTGTGVTGANVLTF.

Of note for this clone: The CDR3 end falls 3 residues outside the read, so it is completed with the germline J gene. The V call is TRBV18, the J call TRBJ2-2; D is perhaps TRBD2 (7 bases). This CDR3 contains 17 residues. Trimming left V 6 bases short and J 5 bases short, with 22 bases between. Germline-derived CDR1 and CDR2 are KGHSH and LQKENI. The CDR3 bases that were read are TGTGCCAGCTCCCCGGCCGGGGGGCCCTCAGGGACCGGGGAG. Translating it yields CASSPAGGPSGTGE. The CDR3 in its entirety is CASSPAGGPSGTGELFF.

For this clone: The CDR3 goes on 3 residues after the read ends, and that part is filled in from the germline J gene. The chain is built from TRBV5-4 and TRBJ2-2; D gene unclear. Germline V gene sequence: CDR1 SGHNT, CDR2 YYREEE (reference sequence). Trimming stripped 0 bases from V and 3 bases from J, with 9 bases between. The CDR3 is 15 residues long. Incomplete CDR3 DNA: TGTGCCAGCAGCTTGGCCGGCAGGCACACCGGGGAG. Encoded protein: CASSLAGRHTGE. The CDR3 in its entirety is CASSLAGRHTGELFF.

The chain's CDR3 is CASKVGNQPQYF. The DNA read from the CDR3 is TGTGCCAGCAAGGTGGGCAATCAGCCG. V is TRBV2 and J is TRBJ2-3; no clear D gene. With the read ending 3 residues before the CDR3 end, the germline J gene is used to fill in that end. Germline lookup yields CDR1 SNHLY and CDR2 FYNNEI. The CDR3 consists of 12 residues.

Worth noting for this clone: The sequence runs out 3 residues before the end of the CDR3; the remainder is reconstructed from the germline J gene. The chain links TRBV7-9 to TRBJ1-2; weak D call: TRBD1 (5 bases). The V gene's germline CDR1 is SEHNR and CDR2 FQNEAQ (reference sequence). The CDR3 spans 11 residues. CDR3 DNA, as far as it was read: TGTGCCAGCAGCGCGGGGGACGAC. Amino acids: CASSAGDD. The whole CDR3 sequence is CASSAGDDYTF.

In the case of this clone: The CDR3 is cut off 3 residues early in the read; its end comes from the germline J gene. The genes are TRBV7-2 and TRBJ2-1, with D perhaps matching TRBD1 (5 bases). The germline V gene has CDR1 SGHTA and CDR2 FQGNSA. This CDR3 has 14 residues. V gave up 1 base and J gave up 6 bases, with 10 bases separating them. Partial CDR3 DNA: TGTGCCAGCAGCTTAGTGCCCCAGGGCAATGAG. As protein: CASSLVPQGNE. The whole CDR3 reads CASSLVPQGNEQFF.

Concerning this clone: The read falls 3 residues short of the CDR3 end, and the missing part is taken from the germline J gene. The genes are TRBV6-2 or TRBV6-3 and TRBJ2-1; TRBD2 aligns across 7 bases. The CDR3 runs to 14 residues. Germline V gives CDR1 MNHEY, CDR2 SVGEGT. V was pared by 2 bases and J by 8 bases, with 6 bases of the junction left unmatched. CDR3 DNA (partial): TGTGCCAGCAGTTACCCGCGGGAGAACGATGAG. Translated, it gives CASSYPRENDE. The full CDR3 sequence reads CASSYPRENDEQFF.